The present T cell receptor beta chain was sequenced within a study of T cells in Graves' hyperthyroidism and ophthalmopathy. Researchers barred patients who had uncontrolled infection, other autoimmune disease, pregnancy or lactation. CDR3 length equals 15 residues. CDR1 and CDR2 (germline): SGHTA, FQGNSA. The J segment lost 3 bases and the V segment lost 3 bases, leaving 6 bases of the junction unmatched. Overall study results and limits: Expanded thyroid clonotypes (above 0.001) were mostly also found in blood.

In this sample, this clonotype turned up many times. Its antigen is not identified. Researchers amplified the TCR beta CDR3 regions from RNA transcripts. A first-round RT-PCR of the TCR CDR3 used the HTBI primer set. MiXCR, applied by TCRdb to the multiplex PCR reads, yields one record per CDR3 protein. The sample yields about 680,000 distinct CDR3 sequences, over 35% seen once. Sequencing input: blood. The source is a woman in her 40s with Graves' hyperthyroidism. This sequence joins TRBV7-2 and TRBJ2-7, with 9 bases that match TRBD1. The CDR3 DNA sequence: TGTGCCAGCAGCTTGGACAGGGGACGTATCTACGAGCAGTACTTC. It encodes CASSLDRGRIYEQYF.